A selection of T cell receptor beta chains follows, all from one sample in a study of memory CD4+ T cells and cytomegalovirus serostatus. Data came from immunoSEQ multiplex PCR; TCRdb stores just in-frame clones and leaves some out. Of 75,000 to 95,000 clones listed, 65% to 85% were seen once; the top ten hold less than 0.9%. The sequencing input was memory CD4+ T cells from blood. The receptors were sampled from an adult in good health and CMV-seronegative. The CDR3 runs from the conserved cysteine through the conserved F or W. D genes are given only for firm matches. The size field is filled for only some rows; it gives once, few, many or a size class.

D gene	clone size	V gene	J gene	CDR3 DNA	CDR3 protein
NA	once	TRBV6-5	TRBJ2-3	TGTGCCAGCAGTTACGGGGTACAGAGTGCGCAGTATTTT	CASSYGVQSAQYF
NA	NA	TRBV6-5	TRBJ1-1	TGTGCCAGCAGTCCACCTAGGGGGAACACTGAAGCTTTCTTT	CASSPPRGNTEAFF
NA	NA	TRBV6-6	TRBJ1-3	TGTGCCAGCAGTGCCGTGTTTGGAAACACCATATATTTT	CASSAVFGNTIYF
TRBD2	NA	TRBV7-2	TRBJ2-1	TGTGCCAGCAGCTTATCCGGGGCTAGCGGGGGAGTGCAGTTCTTC	CASSLSGASGGVQFF
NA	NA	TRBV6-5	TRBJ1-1	TGTGCCAGCAGTTACTCGAGGGGGTCGGACACTGAAGCTTTCTTT	CASSYSRGSDTEAFF
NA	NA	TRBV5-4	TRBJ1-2	TGTGCCAGCAGCTTGGCTGGGGGGCTCCTCTTGAGTGGCTACACCTTC	CASSLAGGLLLSGYTF
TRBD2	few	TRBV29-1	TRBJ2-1	TGCAGCGTGGAAGTCACTAGCGGGGGGTACAATGAGCAGTTCTTC	CSVEVTSGGYNEQFF
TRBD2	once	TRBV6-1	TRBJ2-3	TGTGCCAGCAGTGAAGTAGATAGCGGGGGCCGGGATACGCAGTATTTT	CASSEVDSGGRDTQYF
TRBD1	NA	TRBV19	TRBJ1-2	TGTGCCAGTACCCCGGGGACAGGTGCTAACTATGGCTACACCTTC	CASTPGTGANYGYTF
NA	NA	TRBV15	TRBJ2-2	TGTGCCACCAGCAGAGGGTTCTTCGTCAGAGGGAACACCGGGGAGCTGTTTTTT	CATSRGFFVRGNTGELFF
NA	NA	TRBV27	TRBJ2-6	TGTGCCAGCAGTCACTTAGCTGGGGCCAACGTCCTGACTTTC	CASSHLAGANVLTF
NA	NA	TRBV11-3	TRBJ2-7	TGTGCCAGCAGCTTAGGCCCCCCAGGGCTCGGGTACGAGCAGTACTTC	CASSLGPPGLGYEQYF
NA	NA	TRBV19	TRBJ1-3	TGTGCCAGTAGTGTCCAACAGGTTTTTTACTCTGGAAACACCATATATTTT	CASSVQQVFYSGNTIYF
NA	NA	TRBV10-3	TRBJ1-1	TGTGCCACCGCTCAGGGGACGCGTGGGAACACTGAAGCTTTCTTT	CATAQGTRGNTEAFF
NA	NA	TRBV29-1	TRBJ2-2	TGCAGCACCCGGCTAAACACCGGGGAGCTGTTTTTT	CSTRLNTGELFF
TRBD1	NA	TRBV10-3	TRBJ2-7	TGTGCCATCAGACACCGGGACAGAGTCTACGAGCAGTACTTC	CAIRHRDRVYEQYF
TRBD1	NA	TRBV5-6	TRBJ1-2	TGTGCCAGCAGCTCGACAGGGGCTGGCTATGGCTACACCTTC	CASSSTGAGYGYTF
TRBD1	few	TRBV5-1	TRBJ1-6	TGCGCCAGCAGCTTGCCCGAAGGACAGGGGAGGAATTCACCCCTCCACTTT	CASSLPEGQGRNSPLHF
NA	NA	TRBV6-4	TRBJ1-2	TGTGCCAGCAGTGACTCGGCGGGAGGAGGCTACACCTTC	CASSDSAGGGYTF
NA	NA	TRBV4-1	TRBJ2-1	TGCGCCAGCAGCCAAGATGTTAGCCGGAATGAGCAGTTCTTC	CASSQDVSRNEQFF
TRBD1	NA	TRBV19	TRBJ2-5	TGTGCCACCTCACAGGGGGTAATGGGACTTAATCAAGAGACCCAGTACTTC	CATSQGVMGLNQETQYF
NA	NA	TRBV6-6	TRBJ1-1	TGTGCCAGCAGTTATATACAGTTGAACACTGAAGCTTTCTTT	CASSYIQLNTEAFF
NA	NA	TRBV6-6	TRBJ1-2	TGTGCCAGCAGCTCAACGGGGGCTACACTCTATGGCTACACCTTC	CASSSTGATLYGYTF